The rows below give T cell receptor beta chains drawn from one sample of a study of T cell repertoires in ileal Crohn's disease. Data came from immunoSEQ multiplex PCR; TCRdb stores just in-frame clones and leaves some out. The sample lists some 30,000 clones; about 81% were seen once. Sample: ileal tissue. These receptors originate from an adult with Crohn's disease. CDR3s leave out the opening cysteine and the closing phenylalanine or tryptophan.

j_call cdr3_length v_call cdr3_aa
TRBJ1-5 12 TRBV7-9 ASSFLSSNQPQH
TRBJ1-2 13 TRBV6-5 ASSYSMGQSYGYT
TRBJ1-5 13 TRBV7-9 ASARFGGSNQPQH
TRBJ1-2 14 TRBV7-8 ASSLSLVNRMSGYT
TRBJ1-1 12 TRBV30 AWIRGDIYTEAF
TRBJ1-2 11 TRBV7-2 ASSRDRETGYT
TRBJ1-6 13 TRBV9 ASSAPDRANSPLH
TRBJ2-2 10 TRBV18 ASSPDRGELF
TRBJ2-7 12 TRBV9 ASSVGDRSYEQY
TRBJ1-2 15 TRBV4-1 ASSQAGRTAHGYGYT
TRBJ2-5 13 TRBV12-5 ASGLVAGYQETQY
TRBJ1-1 13 TRBV18 ASSPGQGPGTEAF
TRBJ2-1 11 TRBV18 ASSSTGNYEQF
TRBJ2-5 12 TRBV5-4 ASSLSSGQETQY
TRBJ1-2 14 TRBV7-9 ASSHGRQGWGYGYT
TRBJ1-1 14 TRBV5-4 ASSLAGRGVNTEAF
TRBJ1-6 15 TRBV27 ASSLSLRTGGGSPLH
TRBJ2-7 10 TRBV6-5 ASSGYGYEQY
TRBJ2-5 10 TRBV6-6 ASSLYQETQY
TRBJ1-5 11 TRBV10-3 AISDNGGQPQH
TRBJ1-1 13 TRBV7-9 ASSLALRPDTEAF
TRBJ2-5 11 TRBV7-2 ASTLVVQETQY
TRBJ1-1 13 TRBV6-5 ASRVSGLENTEAF
TRBJ1-1 11 TRBV5-1 ASSLSMDKQAF
TRBJ2-5 11 TRBV2 ASRIQGAETQY
TRBJ1-6 13 TRBV5-1 ASSPGGSYNSPLH
TRBJ2-5 10 TRBV19 ASSIGGETQY
TRBJ2-5 10 TRBV29-1 SVRARGETQY
TRBJ2-1 11 TRBV6-5 ASSFDRGLGQF
TRBJ2-2 14 TRBV27 ASSQFGLAGVGELF
TRBJ1-1 11 TRBV7-9 ASSFGVGTEAF
TRBJ2-1 13 TRBV6-6 ASSPQGSSYNEQF
TRBJ1-5 11 TRBV5-1 ASRGGDNQPQH
TRBJ1-6 17 TRBV7-2 ASSSSRGYRGSAYSPLH
TRBJ2-5 12 TRBV5-8 ASSLFGTGLLQY
TRBJ2-1 14 TRBV5-1 ASSLAVSGGLNEQF
TRBJ1-1 12 TRBV30 AWRDQGVNTEAF
TRBJ2-1 10 TRBV9 ASSASPGEQF
TRBJ1-4 10 TRBV6-5 ASSLPNEKLF